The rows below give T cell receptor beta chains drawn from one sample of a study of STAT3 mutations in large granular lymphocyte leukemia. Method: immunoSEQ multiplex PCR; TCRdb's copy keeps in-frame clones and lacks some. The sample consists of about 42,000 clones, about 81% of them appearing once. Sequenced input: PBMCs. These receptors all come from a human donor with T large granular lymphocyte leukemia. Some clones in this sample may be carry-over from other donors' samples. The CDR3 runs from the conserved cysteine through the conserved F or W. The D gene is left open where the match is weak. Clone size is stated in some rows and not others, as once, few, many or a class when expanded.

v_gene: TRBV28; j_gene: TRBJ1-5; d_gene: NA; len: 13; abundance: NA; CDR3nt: TGTGCCAGCAGTACGCAGAGCTATCAGCCCCAGCATTTT; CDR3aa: CASSTQSYQPQHF
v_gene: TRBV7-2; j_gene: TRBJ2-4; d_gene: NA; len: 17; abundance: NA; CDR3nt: TGTGCCAGCAGCTTCGGCGGGGGCTCCGTAGCCAAAAACATTCAGTACTTC; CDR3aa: CASSFGGGSVAKNIQYF
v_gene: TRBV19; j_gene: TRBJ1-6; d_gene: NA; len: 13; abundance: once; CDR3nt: TGTGCCAGTAGTAATACCGGGACTTCACCCCTCCACTTT; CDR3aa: CASSNTGTSPLHF
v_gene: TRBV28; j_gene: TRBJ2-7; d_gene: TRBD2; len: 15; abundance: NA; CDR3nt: TGTGCCAGCAGTCCCGGGACTAGCGGGGCCCACGAGCAGTACTTC; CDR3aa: CASSPGTSGAHEQYF
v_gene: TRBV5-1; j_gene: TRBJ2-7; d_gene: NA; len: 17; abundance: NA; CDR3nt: TGCGCCAGCAGCCCGCTGCGCGGCTTGAATCCATCCTACGAGCAGTACTTC; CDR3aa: CASSPLRGLNPSYEQYF
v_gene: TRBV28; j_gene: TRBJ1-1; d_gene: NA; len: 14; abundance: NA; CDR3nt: TGTGCCAGCAGCCCACCGGACAGACCCCCTGAAGCTTTCTTT; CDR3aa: CASSPPDRPPEAFF
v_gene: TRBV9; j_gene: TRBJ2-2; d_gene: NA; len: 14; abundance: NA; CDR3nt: TGTGCCAGCAGCGTAGAGGCCTACACCGGGGAGCTGTTTTTT; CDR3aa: CASSVEAYTGELFF
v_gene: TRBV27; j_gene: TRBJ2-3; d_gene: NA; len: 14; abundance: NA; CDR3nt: TGTGCCAGCAGCTTCCGTCAGGCCGCAGATACGCAGTATTTT; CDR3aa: CASSFRQAADTQYF
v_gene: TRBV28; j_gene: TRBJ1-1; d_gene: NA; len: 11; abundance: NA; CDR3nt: TGTGCCAGCAAAGGGACCTTATGGGCTTTCTTT; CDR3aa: CASKGTLWAFF
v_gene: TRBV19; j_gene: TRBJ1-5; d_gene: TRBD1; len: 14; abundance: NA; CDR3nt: TGTGCCAGTAGTATGGGACAGGAGTATCAGCCCCAGCATTTT; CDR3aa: CASSMGQEYQPQHF
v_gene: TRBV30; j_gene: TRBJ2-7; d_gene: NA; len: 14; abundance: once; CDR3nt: TGTGCCTGGAGTCGGGGTGGGGCCGGGGCGGGGCAGTACTTC; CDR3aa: CAWSRGGAGAGQYF
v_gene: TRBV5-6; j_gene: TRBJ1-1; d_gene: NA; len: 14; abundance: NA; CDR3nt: TGTGCCAGCAGCTTTAAGGGGGGAATGATTGAAGCTTTCTTT; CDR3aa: CASSFKGGMIEAFF
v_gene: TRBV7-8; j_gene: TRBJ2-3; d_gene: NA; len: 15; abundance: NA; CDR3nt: TGTGCCAGCAGCAGCCGCGGACTGAGCACAGATACGCAGTATTTT; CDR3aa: CASSSRGLSTDTQYF
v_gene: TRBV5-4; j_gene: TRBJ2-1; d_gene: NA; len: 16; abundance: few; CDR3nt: TGTGCCAGCAGCCGTGGGGTGAGTAGCTCCTACAATGAGCAGTTCTTC; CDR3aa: CASSRGVSSSYNEQFF
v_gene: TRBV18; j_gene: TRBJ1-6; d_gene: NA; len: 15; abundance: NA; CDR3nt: TGTGCCAGCTCACCACGGGGAACCCGAAATTCACCCCTCCACTTT; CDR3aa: CASSPRGTRNSPLHF
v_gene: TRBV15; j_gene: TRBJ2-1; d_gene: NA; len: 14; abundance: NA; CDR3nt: TGTGCCACCAGCGGAGATCTCGCCCGCAATGAGCAGTTCTTC; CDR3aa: CATSGDLARNEQFF
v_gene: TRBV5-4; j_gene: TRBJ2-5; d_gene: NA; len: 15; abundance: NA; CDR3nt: TGTGCCAGCAGCTTTGTGGGGGTAGGCCAAGAGACCCAGTACTTC; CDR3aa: CASSFVGVGQETQYF
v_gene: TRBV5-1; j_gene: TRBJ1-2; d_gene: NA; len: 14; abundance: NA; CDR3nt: TGCGCCAGCAGCTTGGCCCCAGGGATTCATGGCTACACCTTC; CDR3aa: CASSLAPGIHGYTF
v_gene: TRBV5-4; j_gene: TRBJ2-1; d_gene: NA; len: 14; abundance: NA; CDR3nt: TGTGCCAGCAGCTTGGGGGTGACCCCGGGTGAGCAGTTCTTC; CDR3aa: CASSLGVTPGEQFF
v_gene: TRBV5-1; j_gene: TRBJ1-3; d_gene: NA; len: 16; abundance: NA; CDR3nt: TGCGCCAGCAGCTTGATTGGGGCCATCGCTGGAAACACCATATATTTT; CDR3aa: CASSLIGAIAGNTIYF
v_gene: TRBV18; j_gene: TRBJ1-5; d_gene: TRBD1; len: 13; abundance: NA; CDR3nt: TGTGCCAGCTCCCTGGACAGGGCTCAGCCCCAGCATTTT; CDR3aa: CASSLDRAQPQHF
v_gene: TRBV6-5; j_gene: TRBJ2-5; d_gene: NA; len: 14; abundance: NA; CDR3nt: TGTGCCAGCAGATCCGGACAGTTCCAAGAGACCCAGTACTTC; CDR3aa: CASRSGQFQETQYF
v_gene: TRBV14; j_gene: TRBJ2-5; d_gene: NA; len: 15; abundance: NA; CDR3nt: TGTGCCAGCAGCCAAGACAACGGACAGGAGGGCAAGCAGTACTTC; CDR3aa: CASSQDNGQEGKQYF
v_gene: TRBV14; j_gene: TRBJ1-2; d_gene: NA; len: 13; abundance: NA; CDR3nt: TGTGCCAGCAGCCCCAGGACAACCTATGGCTACACCTTC; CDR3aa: CASSPRTTYGYTF
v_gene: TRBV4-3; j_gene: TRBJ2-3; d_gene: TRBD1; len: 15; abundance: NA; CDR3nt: TGCGCCAGCAGCCAAGCGGGACAGGGTACAGATACGCAGTATTTT; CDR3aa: CASSQAGQGTDTQYF
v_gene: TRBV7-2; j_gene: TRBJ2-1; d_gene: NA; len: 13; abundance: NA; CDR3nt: TGTGCCAGCAGCTTATCAGGTTACAATGAGCAGTTCTTC; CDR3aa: CASSLSGYNEQFF
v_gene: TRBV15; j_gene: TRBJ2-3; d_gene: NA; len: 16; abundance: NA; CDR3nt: TGTGCCACCAGCAGGGAGACAGCCCTAATCACAGATACGCAGTATTTT; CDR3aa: CATSRETALITDTQYF
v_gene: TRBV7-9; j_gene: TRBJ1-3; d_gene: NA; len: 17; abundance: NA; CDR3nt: TGTGCCAGCACCCCTCCGGGGGTACGTCTCTCTGGAAACACCATATATTTT; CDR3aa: CASTPPGVRLSGNTIYF
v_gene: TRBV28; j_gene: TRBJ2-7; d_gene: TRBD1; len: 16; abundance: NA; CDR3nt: TGTGCCAGCAGTACCCCTTCCGGGACAGGGCGGTCCGAGCAGTACTTC; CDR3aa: CASSTPSGTGRSEQYF
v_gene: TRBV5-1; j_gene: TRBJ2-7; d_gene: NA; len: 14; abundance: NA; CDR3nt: TGCGCCAGCAGCGGGCAAGGGGACTCCTACGAGCAGTACTTC; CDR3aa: CASSGQGDSYEQYF
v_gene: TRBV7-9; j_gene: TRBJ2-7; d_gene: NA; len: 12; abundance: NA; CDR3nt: TGTGCCAGCAGCTCGGCTTCCTACGAGCAGTACTTC; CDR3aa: CASSSASYEQYF
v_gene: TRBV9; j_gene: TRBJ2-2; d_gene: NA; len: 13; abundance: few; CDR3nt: TGTGCCAGCAGCTCAGTGGGGGCCGGGGAGCTGTTTTTT; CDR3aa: CASSSVGAGELFF
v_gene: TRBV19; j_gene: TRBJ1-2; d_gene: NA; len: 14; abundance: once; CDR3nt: TGTGCCAGTAGTTTACAGGAACCTAACTATGGCTACACCTTC; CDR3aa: CASSLQEPNYGYTF
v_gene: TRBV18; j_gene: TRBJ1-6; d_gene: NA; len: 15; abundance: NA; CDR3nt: TGTGCCAGCTCACCGTTCACAGACCTTAATTCACCCCTCCACTTT; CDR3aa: CASSPFTDLNSPLHF
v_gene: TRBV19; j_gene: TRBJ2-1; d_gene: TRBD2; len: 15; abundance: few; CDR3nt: TGTGCCAGTAGTAGTCCGGGACTAGCGGTCAATGAGCAGTTCTTC; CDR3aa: CASSSPGLAVNEQFF
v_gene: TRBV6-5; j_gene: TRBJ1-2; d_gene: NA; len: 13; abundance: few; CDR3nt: TGTGCCAGCAGCCTCACAGGGCGTGATGGCTACACCTTC; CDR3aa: CASSLTGRDGYTF
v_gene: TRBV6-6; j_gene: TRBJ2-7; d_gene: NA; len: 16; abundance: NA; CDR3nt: TGTGCCAGCAGTTCCCTGACAGGCTTACCCCCCTACGAGCAGTACTTC; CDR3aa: CASSSLTGLPPYEQYF
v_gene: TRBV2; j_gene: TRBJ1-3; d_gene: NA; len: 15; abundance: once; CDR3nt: TGTGCCAGCAGTGACGACGGACACTCTGGAAACACCATATATTTT; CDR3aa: CASSDDGHSGNTIYF
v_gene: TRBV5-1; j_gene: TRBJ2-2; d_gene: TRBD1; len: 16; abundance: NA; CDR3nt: TGCGCCAGCAGCAGTACCCGACAGGGGAACACCGGGGAGCTGTTTTTT; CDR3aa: CASSSTRQGNTGELFF
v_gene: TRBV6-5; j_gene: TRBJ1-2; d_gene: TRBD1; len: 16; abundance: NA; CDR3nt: TGTGCCAGCAGTTACTCGAAGAACGGACAGGGCTTTGGCTACACCTTC; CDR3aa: CASSYSKNGQGFGYTF
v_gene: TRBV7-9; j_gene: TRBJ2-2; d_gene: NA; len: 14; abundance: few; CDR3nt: TGTGCCAGCAGCTTAAACAGCCACACCGGGGAGCTGTTTTTT; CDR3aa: CASSLNSHTGELFF
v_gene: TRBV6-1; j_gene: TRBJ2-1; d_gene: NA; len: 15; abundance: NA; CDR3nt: TGTGCCAGCAGTGTGTCCGGAGGGTCAATTTATGAGCAGTTCTTC; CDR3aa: CASSVSGGSIYEQFF
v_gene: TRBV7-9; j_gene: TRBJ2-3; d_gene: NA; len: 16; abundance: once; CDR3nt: TGTGCCAGCAGCTTCCCCGTCCAAACCTTCGCTGATACGCAGTATTTT; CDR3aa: CASSFPVQTFADTQYF
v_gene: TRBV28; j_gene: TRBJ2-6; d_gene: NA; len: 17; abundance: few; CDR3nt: TGTGCCAGCCGAACCACCAGGGGATACTCTGGGGCCAACGTCCTGACTTTC; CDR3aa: CASRTTRGYSGANVLTF
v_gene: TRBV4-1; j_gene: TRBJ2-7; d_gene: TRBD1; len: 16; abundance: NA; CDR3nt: TGCGCCAGCAGCCAAGTCTCGGACAGGAAAGTCTACGAGCAGTACTTC; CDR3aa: CASSQVSDRKVYEQYF
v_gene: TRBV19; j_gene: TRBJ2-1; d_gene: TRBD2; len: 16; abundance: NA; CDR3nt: TGTGCCAGTAATACGGTAGCAGCGGGGGACTCCCATGAGCAGTTCTTC; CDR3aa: CASNTVAAGDSHEQFF
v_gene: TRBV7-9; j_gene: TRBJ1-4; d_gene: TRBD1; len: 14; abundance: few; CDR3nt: TGTGCCAGCAGCTTAGACAGGGGGCGAGAAAAACTGTTTTTT; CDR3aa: CASSLDRGREKLFF
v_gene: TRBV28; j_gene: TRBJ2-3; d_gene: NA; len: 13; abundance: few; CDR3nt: TGTGCCAGCAGTTTAATGGCCAGGGAGACGCAGTATTTT; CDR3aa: CASSLMARETQYF
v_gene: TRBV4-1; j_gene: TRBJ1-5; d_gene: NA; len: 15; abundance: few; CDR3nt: TGCGCCAGCAGCCAAACGAGCCCCTACAATCAGCCCCAGCATTTT; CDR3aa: CASSQTSPYNQPQHF
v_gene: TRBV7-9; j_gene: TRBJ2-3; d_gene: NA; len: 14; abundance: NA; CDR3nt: TGTGCCAGCAGCTTAGTCCGTGAGGGATTTGAGCAGTATTTT; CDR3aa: CASSLVREGFEQYF
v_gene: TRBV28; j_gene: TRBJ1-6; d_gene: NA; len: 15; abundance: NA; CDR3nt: TGTGCCAGCAGTGCTGGACCTTCCGGGTATTCACCCCTCCACTTT; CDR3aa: CASSAGPSGYSPLHF
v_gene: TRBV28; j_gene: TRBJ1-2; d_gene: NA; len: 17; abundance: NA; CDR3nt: TGTGCCAGCAGCCTACTCCGACTCAGGGATTCTAACTATGGCTACACCTTC; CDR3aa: CASSLLRLRDSNYGYTF
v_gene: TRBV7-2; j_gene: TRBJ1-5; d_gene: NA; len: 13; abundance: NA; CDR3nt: TGTGCCAGCAGCCCCCAAAACGGTCAGCCCCAGCATTTT; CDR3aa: CASSPQNGQPQHF
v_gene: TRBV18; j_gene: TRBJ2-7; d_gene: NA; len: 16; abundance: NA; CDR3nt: TGTGCCAGCTCACCCACTGGGCCGGGACCGGTATACGAGCAGTACTTC; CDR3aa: CASSPTGPGPVYEQYF